A single sample gave rise to the 31 T cell receptor beta chains below, sequenced in a study of graft-versus-host responses after intestinal transplantation. Clones were sequenced by immunoSEQ multiplex PCR, and TCRdb holds only the in-frame ones, with some missing. Of over 15,000 clones listed, 90% are singletons. Sample: PBMCs, taken 350 to 400 days after transplant. The receptors were sampled from a human patient who received an intestinal transplant, so some T cells may come from the graft donor.

The chain uses TRBV19 and TRBJ1-5; maybe TRBD1 (5 bases). Germline V gene data show CDR1 as LNHDA and CDR2 as SQIVND (reference sequence). V lost 1 base and J lost 6, with 22 bases in between. CDR3 length equals 18 residues. The CDR3 DNA sequence: TGTGCCAGTAGTATAGGAGCCACGGGGCAGTTAGCGGGTCAGCCCCAGCATTTT. The encoded protein is CASSIGATGQLAGQPQHF.

This chain's CDR3 is CASSDDRGVSEAFF. As DNA, the CDR3 is TGTGCCAGCAGTGATGACAGGGGAGTCTCTGAAGCTTTCTTT. V and J are TRBV2 and TRBJ1-1; 8 bases fit TRBD1. Germline V gene sequence: CDR1 SNHLY, CDR2 FYNNEI. J gave up 6 bases and V 3 bases, and 6 bases lay outside the gene matches. The CDR3 totals 14 residues. Using reference TRBV2 and TRBJ1-1 for the parts outside the CDR3, the full variable domain is EPEVTQTPSHQVTQMGQEVILRCVPISNHLYFYWYRQILGQKVEFLVSFYNNEISEKSEIFDDQFSVERPDGSNFTLKIRSTKLEDSAMYFCASSDDRGVSEAFFGQGTRLTVV.

V usage is TRBV7-3 and J usage is TRBJ2-7; 9 nucleotides align to TRBD1. Unmatched junction bases numbered 5, after V lost 5 bases and J lost 0 bases. This CDR3 is built from 15 residues. Per germline, CDR1 SGHTA and CDR2 FQGTGA. The DNA for the CDR3 is TGTGCCAGCAGCCCTGGACAGGGGTACTCCTACGAGCAGTACTTC. Translated: CASSPGQGYSYEQYF. The full variable domain, in which reference TRBV7-3 and TRBJ2-7 provide the parts outside the CDR3, is GAGVSQTPSNKVTEKGKYVELRCDPISGHTALYWYRQSLGQGPEFLIYFQGTGAADDSGLPNDRFFAVRPEGSVSTLKIQRTERGDSAVYLCASSPGQGYSYEQYFGPGTRLTVT.

This rearrangement joins TRBV4-2 to TRBJ1-3, with D hard to call. Trimming cost V 0 bases and J 0 bases, with 12 bases left between them. Per germline, CDR1 LGHNA and CDR2 YNFKEQ. This CDR3 region has 17 residues. CDR3 in DNA: TGTGCCAGCAGCCAAGATCCCGGGAGTGTCTCTGGAAACACCATATATTTT. It codes for CASSQDPGSVSGNTIYF.

This chain uses TRBV11-2 with TRBJ2-7; D possibly uses TRBD1 or TRBD2 (5 bases each). There are 14 residues in the CDR3. Between the trimmed V and J ends, which lost 5 bases and 3 bases, there was a span of 14 bases. Germline V gene sequence: CDR1 SGHAT, CDR2 FQNNGV. CDR3 DNA: TGTGCCAGCAGCCCGGAGGCAGGGAACTACGAGCAGTACTTC. It encodes CASSPEAGNYEQYF.

This clone was detected only once. This rearrangement joins TRBV11-2 to TRBJ2-1; 10 nucleotides match TRBD1. V shed 5 bases and J 4 bases; nucleotides not matched to a gene: 5. The CDR3 sequence is 15 residues long. Germline CDR1 reads SGHAT; CDR2 reads FQNNGV. CDR3 sequence reads: CASSPRTGGYNEQFF. The CDR3 DNA reads TGTGCCAGCAGCCCTCGGACAGGGGGTTACAATGAGCAGTTCTTC.

The rearrangement links TRBV30 to TRBJ2-5; TRBD2 agrees at 7 bases. This CDR3 contains 13 residues. V shed 0 bases and J 4 bases; nucleotides not matched to a gene: 2. Germline CDR1 and CDR2: GTSNPN and SVGIG (reference sequence). The CDR3 DNA reads as TGTGCCTGGAGTGTACCGGGGGGAGAGACCCAGTACTTC. This translates into CAWSVPGGETQYF.

This chain links TRBV6-5 with TRBJ1-2; D possibly corresponds to TRBD1 (5 bases). This CDR3 region has 13 residues. From germline, CDR1 is MNHEY and CDR2 SVGAGI. V shed 5 bases and J shed 4 bases, with 11 bases lying between them. The CDR3 region is CASSETDSYGYTF. In DNA, the CDR3 is TGTGCCAGCAGTGAAACCGACAGCTATGGCTACACCTTC.

This chain uses TRBV6-5 with TRBJ2-7, with a weak D call TRBD2 (6 bases). Germline V gene sequence: CDR1 MNHEY, CDR2 SVGAGI. V lost 0 bases and J lost 0, with 12 bases in between. This CDR3 has 16 residues. In DNA form, the CDR3 reads TGTGCCAGCAGTTACTCGGGGCGGGGCGGCTCCTACGAGCAGTACTTC. Translation: CASSYSGRGGSYEQYF.

The V and J genes are TRBV7-2 and TRBJ2-7, with D unclear. V gave up 1 base and J gave up 3 bases, with 7 bases separating them. The CDR3 runs 13 residues. CDR1 and CDR2 from the germline V gene are SGHTA and FQGNSA. The CDR3: CASSLGRHYEQYF. The CDR3 nucleotides are TGTGCCAGCAGCTTAGGACGCCACTACGAGCAGTACTTC.

The gene calls are TRBV6-9 and TRBJ1-5; D is perhaps TRBD1 (6 bases). V lost 5 bases and J lost 6, with 17 bases in between. Germline-derived CDR1 and CDR2 are MNHGY and SVAAGI. The CDR3 loop spans 15 amino acids. Here the CDR3 DNA reads TGTGCCAGCAGTGAAAGGGCAGGGGTGGGTCAGCCCCAGCATTTT. Translating gives CASSERAGVGQPQHF.

The chain couples TRBV4-1 to TRBJ1-3, with 8 bases identical to TRBD1. The V gene end was trimmed by 1 base and the J gene end by 5 bases; junction bases not matched to a gene: 10. Germline V gene lookup returns CDR1 MGHRA and CDR2 YSYEKL. The CDR3 covers 17 residues. The CDR3 region is CASSQGDFGQGRNTIYF. The CDR3 DNA follows: TGCGCCAGCAGCCAAGGCGATTTCGGACAGGGTAGAAACACCATATATTTT.

The chain joins TRBV14 to TRBJ1-2, with D perhaps TRBD1 (5 bases). CDR1 is SGHDN and CDR2 is FVKESK in the germline V gene. This CDR3 is 15 amino acids long. V shed 0 bases and J shed 4 bases, with 12 bases lying between them. The CDR3 DNA reads as TGTGCCAGCAGCCAAGAGTGGCAGGGCGGCTATGGCTACACCTTC. Protein: CASSQEWQGGYGYTF.

This clone was seen a single time. The chain uses TRBV6-1 and TRBJ2-1; D is possibly TRBD1 or TRBD2 (5 bases each). The CDR3 has 15 residues. Germline values: CDR1 MNHNS, CDR2 SASEGT. The ends were cut back, 4 bases at V and 6 bases at J, with 16 bases in the middle. This chain's CDR3 is CASSGGTEASNEQFF. Here the CDR3 DNA reads TGTGCCAGCAGTGGGGGGACGGAGGCGAGCAATGAGCAGTTCTTC.

This chain links TRBV7-4 with TRBJ1-2; D is unclear. This CDR3 contains 14 residues. From germline, CDR1 is SGHVT and CDR2 SQSDAQ. The V and J ends lost 1 base and 2 bases respectively, with 8 bases between them. CDR3 protein: CASSLDGGNYGYTF. The CDR3 nucleotides read TGTGCCAGCAGCTTAGACGGCGGAAACTATGGCTACACCTTC. The variable domain in full, with the rest retrieved from reference TRBV7-4 and TRBJ1-2, is GAGVSQSPRYKVAKRGRDVALRCDSISGHVTLYWYRQTLGQGSEVLTYSQSDAQRDKSGRPSGRFSAERPERSVSTLKIQRTEQGDSAVYLCASSLDGGNYGYTFGSGTRLTVV.

The V and J genes are TRBV4-1 and TRBJ2-2; the D gene is possibly TRBD2 (6 bases). The ends were cut back, 2 bases at V and 5 bases at J, with 15 bases in the middle. The CDR3 runs 16 residues. CDR1 and CDR2 from the germline V gene are MGHRA and YSYEKL. CDR3 bases: TGCGCCAGCAGCCAACCAAGGGACTCCCGAACCGGGGAGCTGTTTTTT. It is translated as CASSQPRDSRTGELFF.

The V and J genes are TRBV15 and TRBJ1-5; D call uncertain. Deletions cut 5 bases from V and 4 bases from J, with 6 bases between. This CDR3 is built from 12 residues. In germline, CDR1 is LNHNV, CDR2 YYDKDF (reference sequence). CDR3 region: CATSYSNQPQHF. The CDR3, as DNA: TGTGCCACCAGCTACTCGAATCAGCCCCAGCATTTT.

This clone is a singleton in its sample. The chain couples TRBV25-1 to TRBJ1-5; D is unresolved. The CDR3 sequence is 15 residues long. Trimming took off 4 bases at V and 0 bases at J, with 10 bases between the two ends. Germline CDR1 is MGHDK and CDR2 is SYGVNS. CDR3 amino acids: CASSGRPLSNQPQHF. The CDR3 DNA reads TGTGCCAGCAGTGGACGTCCCCTTAGCAATCAGCCCCAGCATTTT.

The chain recombines TRBV2 with TRBJ1-3, with 8 bases lining up with TRBD1. The germline CDR1 and CDR2 sequences are SNHLY and FYNNEI. The CDR3 sequence is 15 residues long. J lost 3 bases, V lost 7 bases, and 8 bases had no gene match. CDR3 residues: CASTAGTGDGNTIYF. The CDR3 DNA follows: TGTGCCAGCACTGCCGGGACAGGTGATGGAAACACCATATATTTT. The full variable domain, completed using reference TRBV2 and TRBJ1-3, is EPEVTQTPSHQVTQMGQEVILRCVPISNHLYFYWYRQILGQKVEFLVSFYNNEISEKSEIFDDQFSVERPDGSNFTLKIRSTKLEDSAMYFCASTAGTGDGNTIYFGEGSWLTVV.

The chain uses TRBV11-3 and TRBJ2-5; D could derive from TRBD1 or TRBD2 (6 bases each). The DNA end is more similar to TRBJ2-7, so the J call may be wrong. From germline, CDR1 is SGHNT and CDR2 YENEEA. CDR3 length: 18 residues. DNA of the CDR3: TGTGCCAGCAGCTTAGTGGGTCGAACAGGGAGGAAATCCTACGAGCAGTACTTC. It translates to CASSLVGRTGRKSYEQYF.

CDR3 region: CASSYSRDYGYTF. The CDR3 DNA is TGTGCCAGCAGTTACTCAAGGGACTATGGCTACACCTTC. The V gene is TRBV6-5, the J gene TRBJ1-2; D gene ambiguous. The germline V and J ends were trimmed by 0 bases and 3 bases, with 5 bases remaining between them. CDR3 length: 13 residues. Germline loops: CDR1 MNHEY, CDR2 SVGAGI.

This sequence joins TRBV6-1 and TRBJ2-7, with D unclear. The CDR3 is made up of 15 amino acids. The V end lost 4 bases, the J end lost 2 bases, and 15 bases lay between the germline ends. CDR1 and CDR2 from the germline V gene are MNHNS and SASEGT. Here the CDR3 reads CASSAIAIGAYEQYF. Written as DNA, the CDR3 is TGTGCCAGCAGTGCCATCGCTATAGGAGCCTACGAGCAGTACTTC.

The chain combines TRBV28 with TRBJ2-5, with D possibly matching TRBD2 (7 bases). Germline V gene data show CDR1 as MDHEN and CDR2 as SYDVKM. The V end lost 2 bases, the J end lost 5 bases, and 15 bases lay between the germline ends. This CDR3 spans 15 amino acids. The DNA of the CDR3 is TGTGCCAGCAGTTTACTACGGGGAGGGGGGGAGACCCAGTACTTC. It is translated as CASSLLRGGGETQYF.

The chain uses TRBV11-2 and TRBJ2-7; TRBD1 is a possible D gene (5 bases). This CDR3 comprises 14 residues. Trimming stripped 4 bases from V and 6 bases from J, with 16 bases between. From germline, CDR1 is SGHAT and CDR2 FQNNGV. The chain's CDR3 is CASSSPTVATEQYF. The CDR3 nucleotides read TGTGCCAGCAGCTCACCGACAGTGGCCACCGAGCAGTACTTC.

The chain links TRBV4-1 to TRBJ1-5; TRBD1 matches at 7 bases. The CDR3 extends over 15 amino acids. J gave up 7 bases and V 1 base, and 7 bases lay outside the gene matches. CDR1 is MGHRA, CDR2 YSYEKL, per germline. The CDR3 DNA sequence: TGCGCCAGCAGCCAAGTTCGAGGGGGCGGGCAGCCCCAGCATTTT. Its translation is CASSQVRGGGQPQHF.

The V call is TRBV6-4, the J call TRBJ2-5, with no clear D. V was pared by 4 bases and J by 5 bases, with 14 bases between. Germline V lookup: CDR1 MRHNA, CDR2 SNTAGT. The CDR3 length is 14 residues. This chain's CDR3 is CASSANDGVETQYF. CDR3 nucleotides: TGTGCCAGCAGTGCGAATGACGGAGTGGAGACCCAGTACTTC.

The genes are TRBV13 and TRBJ2-5, with D possibly called TRBD1 or TRBD2 (6 bases each). Germline V gene sequence: CDR1 PRHDT, CDR2 FYEKMQ (reference sequence). V dropped 2 bases and J dropped 5 bases, with 12 bases sitting between them. The CDR3 is 14 residues long. CDR3 DNA: TGTGCCAGCAGCTTATGGGGGGCATGGGAGACCCAGTACTTC. Its protein product is CASSLWGAWETQYF.

The chain has TRBV2 and TRBJ2-3; 9 bases map to TRBD2. The ends lost 8 bases at V and 7 bases at J; junction bases unmatched: 19. The CDR3 contains 17 residues. Germline values: CDR1 SNHLY, CDR2 FYNNEI. The CDR3 sequence is CASERYPPGLAGYTQYF. CDR3 DNA sequence: TGTGCCAGCGAACGCTACCCGCCGGGACTAGCAGGATATACGCAGTATTTT.

The genes are TRBV6-4 and TRBJ2-7, with TRBD1 identical over 9 bases. Germline CDR1 is MRHNA and CDR2 is SNTAGT. The CDR3 length is 15 residues. V shed 5 bases, J shed 1 base, and the junction held 6 bases outside the gene matches. The CDR3 bases are TGTGCCAGCAGTCCGGAGACAGGGGGATCCTACGAGCAGTACTTC. This codes for CASSPETGGSYEQYF.

This clone has a handful of counts. This chain links TRBV11-3 with TRBJ2-2, with D perhaps TRBD1 (5 bases). The CDR3 is made up of 13 amino acids. CDR1 SGHNT and CDR2 YENEEA come from the germline V gene. Trimming removed 6 bases from V and 4 bases from J, with 9 bases in between. The CDR3 region has the DNA TGTGCCAGCAGGGACACCTTCACCGGGGAGCTGTTTTTT. This sequence encodes CASRDTFTGELFF.

The V call is TRBV4-1, the J call TRBJ2-5; possible D gene TRBD2, 6 bases. V was shortened by 0 bases and J by 5 bases, with 13 bases between the two germline ends. Germline assignment: CDR1 MGHRA and CDR2 YSYEKL. This CDR3 spans 15 amino acids. The CDR3 is CASSQEGGKEETQYF. CDR3 DNA sequence: TGCGCCAGCAGCCAAGAAGGAGGGAAGGAGGAGACCCAGTACTTC.